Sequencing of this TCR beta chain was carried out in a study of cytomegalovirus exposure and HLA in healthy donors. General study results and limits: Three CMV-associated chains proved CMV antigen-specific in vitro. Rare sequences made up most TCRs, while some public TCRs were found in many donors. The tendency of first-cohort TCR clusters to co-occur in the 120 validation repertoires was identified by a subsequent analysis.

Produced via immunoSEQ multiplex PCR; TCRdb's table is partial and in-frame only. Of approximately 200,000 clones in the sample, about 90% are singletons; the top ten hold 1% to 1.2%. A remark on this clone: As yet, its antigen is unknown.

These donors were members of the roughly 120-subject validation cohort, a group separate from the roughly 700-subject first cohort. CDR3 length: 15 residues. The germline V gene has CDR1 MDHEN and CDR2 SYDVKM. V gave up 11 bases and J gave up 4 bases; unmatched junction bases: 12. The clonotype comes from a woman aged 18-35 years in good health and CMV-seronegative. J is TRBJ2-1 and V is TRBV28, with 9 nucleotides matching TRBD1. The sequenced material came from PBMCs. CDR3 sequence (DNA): TGTGCCGCGACCGGAGGGGGACAGGGATACAATGAGCAGTTCTTC. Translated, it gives CAATGGGQGYNEQFF.